This T cell receptor beta chain was profiled in a study of T-cell memory formation after mild COVID-19. Using constant-segment primers, 5'RACE produced TCR alpha and TCR beta cDNA libraries carrying sample barcodes and UMIs. MiXCR, applied by TCRdb to the 5' RACE reads, yields one record per CDR3 protein. The sample consists of about 440,000 distinct CDR3 sequences, 20% of them appearing once. As to this clonotype: The target antigen is unknown.

The study's findings and limits: Contracting clones from day 15 to 85 showed balanced CD4/CD8; later expanders favored CD4+.

The specimen sequenced was PBMCs or a T cell subset sorted from them (not recorded which). This receptor was taken from an adult woman who had mild COVID-19 (a few samples of this study predate the infection). Cell type and time point are not known.

DNA of the CDR3: TGTGCCAGCAGCCAAGGGGACAGGTCCAGCACAGATACGCAGTATTTT. Translation: CASSQGDRSSTDTQYF. The V and J genes are TRBV4-2 and TRBJ2-3, with TRBD1 matching 8 bases. J lost 0 bases, V lost 1 base, and 3 bases had no gene match. This CDR3 region has 16 residues. Germline V gene lookup returns CDR1 LGHNA and CDR2 YNFKEQ.